This TCR beta chain was sequenced in a study of blood T cell repertoires in COVID-19. CDR3 length: 12 residues. The germline V gene encodes CDR1 SNHLY and CDR2 FYNNEI. V was shortened by 6 bases and J by 2 bases, with 6 bases between the two germline ends. The repertoire was sequenced with immunoSEQ multiplex PCR; TCRdb's copy has only in-frame clones and lacks some. The data show roughly 250,000 clones, with around 87% seen just once and 1.5% to 2% held by the top ten. In terms of age and location, participants ranged from roughly 18 to 90 years and lived in around 22 US areas. Recovery among Cohort 3 donors was established by two negative PCRs, clearance, or symptom resolution.

V is TRBV2 and J is TRBJ2-3; D is ambiguous. This clonotype originated in a woman between 50 and 59 years old who had recovered from COVID-19. The sequencing input was PBMCs or T cells enriched from blood (not recorded which). CDR3 nucleotides: TGTGCCAGCAGATCAAACACAGATACGCAGTATTTT. Its translation is CASRSNTDTQYF.